The 9 T cell receptor beta chains below were found in one sample sequenced in a study of T cells in Graves' hyperthyroidism and ophthalmopathy. What was amplified from RNA transcripts were TCR beta CDR3 regions. A set of HTBI primers served as the primers for a first-round RT-PCR of the TCR CDR3. TCRdb re-analysed the multiplex PCR reads in MiXCR, keeping a single row per CDR3 protein. The sample has roughly 420,000 distinct CDR3 sequences, around 16% seen once. Sequencing was performed on blood. The origin of the receptors is a woman between 18 and 29 years old with Graves' hyperthyroidism.

This clonotype was counted a single time. Possible read error: a much larger clone is one base away. The V call is TRBV11-2, the J call TRBJ1-3, with D possibly TRBD1 on 5 matching bases. This CDR3 is built from 11 residues. Germline loops: CDR1 SGHAT, CDR2 FQNNGV. The CDR3 sequence: CASSSTDTKYF. CDR3 nucleotides: TGTGCCAGCAGCTCGACAGACACCAAATATTTT.

Remarks on this clonotype: Since a much larger clone is just one base distant, this may be a read error. The gene calls are TRBV20-1 and TRBJ2-7; a weak D match, TRBD2 (5 bases). CDR3 length: 15 amino acids. The germline V gene has CDR1 DFQATT and CDR2 SNEGSKA (reference sequence). The CDR3 coding sequence is TGCAGCCCTAGCTCCTTCGATCCCGGAAGGTTCGAGCAGTACTTC. This encodes CSPSSFDPGRFEQYF.

In this sample, this clonotype turned up many times. CDR3 nucleotide sequence: TGTGCCAGCAGTTACTCTCGCACCCGTTCAGCACAAGAGACCCAGTACTTC. It specifies CASSYSRTRSAQETQYF. The rearrangement joins TRBV6-2 or TRBV6-3 to TRBJ2-5; D call uncertain. Deletions cut 0 bases from V and 2 bases from J, with 16 bases between. CDR3 length: 17 amino acids. The germline V gene encodes CDR1 MNHEY and CDR2 SVGEGT.

A remark on this clonotype: One junction end disagrees with the germline gene, perhaps due to a read error. The V call is TRBV29-1, the J call TRBJ1-4; D is unclear. Germline CDR1 SQVTM, CDR2 ANQGSEA. CDR3 size: 11 residues. CDR3: CSVEEGKKLFF. CDR3 in DNA: TGCAGCGTCGAAGAGGGAAAGAAACTGTTTTTT.

This clonotype has at least ten counts. J is TRBJ2-1 and V is TRBV11-3; no reliable D call. The CDR3 consists of 14 residues. Germline CDR1 SGHNT, CDR2 YENEEA. Deletions cut 1 base from V and 12 bases from J, with 16 bases between. CDR3 in amino acids: CASSLAVSYPGQFF. Here the CDR3 DNA reads TGTGCCAGCAGCTTAGCGGTCAGTTATCCCGGGCAGTTCTTC.

This clonotype was observed at least ten times. This chain uses TRBV6-5 with TRBJ1-1; TRBD1 might be the D (6 bases). Germline loops: CDR1 MNHEY, CDR2 SVGAGI. The CDR3 is made up of 15 amino acids. The germline V and J ends were trimmed by 0 bases and 4 bases, with 12 bases remaining between them. The CDR3 region is CASSYSGGRGTEAFF. In DNA, the CDR3 is TGTGCCAGCAGTTACTCGGGGGGCCGAGGCACTGAAGCTTTCTTT.

The gene calls are TRBV4-3 and TRBJ2-2, with D maybe TRBD2 (6 bases). With 0 bases removed from V and 0 bases from J, the gap between germline ends came to 11 bases. The CDR3 runs to 17 residues. CDR1 LGHNA and CDR2 YSLEER come from the germline V gene. The CDR3 protein is CASSQDLTGANTGELFF. The CDR3 DNA sequence: TGCGCCAGCAGCCAAGATCTGACGGGGGCGAACACCGGGGAGCTGTTTTTT.

This clonotype was seen repeatedly, ten times or more. V usage is TRBV11-2 and J usage is TRBJ1-1; a possible D gene is TRBD1 (6 bases). Between the trimmed V and J ends, which lost 5 bases and 1 base, there was a span of 17 bases. This CDR3 is built from 16 residues. The germline V gene encodes CDR1 SGHAT and CDR2 FQNNGV. The CDR3 nucleotides are TGTGCCAGCAGCCTCGAAAAGGGGGGCTGGAACACTGAAGCTTTCTTT. This codes for CASSLEKGGWNTEAFF.

This clonotype was counted a few times. The V and J genes are TRBV6-1 and TRBJ1-2; 8 nucleotides match TRBD1. Germline V gene lookup returns CDR1 MNHNS and CDR2 SASEGT. The ends lost 5 bases at V and 7 bases at J; junction bases unmatched: 6. The CDR3 runs to 13 residues. CDR3 sequence reads: CASSPDRAIGYTF. The CDR3 nucleotides read TGTGCCAGCAGTCCGGACAGGGCTATTGGCTACACCTTC.